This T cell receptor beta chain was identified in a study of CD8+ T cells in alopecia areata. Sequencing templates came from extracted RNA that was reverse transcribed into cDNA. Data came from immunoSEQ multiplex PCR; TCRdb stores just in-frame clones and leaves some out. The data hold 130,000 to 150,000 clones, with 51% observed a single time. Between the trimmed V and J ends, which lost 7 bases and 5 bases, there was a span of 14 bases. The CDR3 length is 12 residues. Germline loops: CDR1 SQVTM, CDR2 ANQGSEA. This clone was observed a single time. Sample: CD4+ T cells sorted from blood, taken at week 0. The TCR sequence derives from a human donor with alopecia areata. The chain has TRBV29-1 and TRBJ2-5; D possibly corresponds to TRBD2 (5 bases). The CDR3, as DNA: TGCAGCGCCCTAGCTAGGTTGGAGACCCAGTACTTC. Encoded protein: CSALARLETQYF.